Reported below is one T cell receptor (beta chain). Its antigen is currently unknown. This table comes from immunoSEQ multiplex PCR, and its TCRdb copy is limited to in-frame clones, with some not included. The sample lists 150,000 to 200,000 clones, around 92% occurring once. V lost 0 bases, J lost 11 bases, and 13 bases lay in between. Germline-derived CDR1 and CDR2 are SQVTM and ANQGSEA. This CDR3 is built from 13 residues. The data are from a study of T cell responses to AZD1222 COVID-19 vaccine. On the study more broadly: Second-dose groups at about 4 or about 12 weeks were pooled. Study findings and constraints: Spike-specific TCR repertoires showed rising breadth and depth after two AZD1222 doses. It should be noted that donors were predominantly white British and more often female, and clonal diversity was possibly underestimated.

This sample comprised peripheral blood, obtained on day 0 of AZD1222 vaccination. The rearrangement links TRBV29-1 to TRBJ1-4; D gene uncertain. The receptor was isolated from an adult in good health. The CDR3 bases are TGCAGCGTTGAAGATCGTGGTCATGGGAAACTGTTTTTT. This codes for CSVEDRGHGKLFF.